The next 12 T cell receptor beta chains were all read from a single sample in a study of control samples from healthy donors and cancer patients (dated by TCRdb to the early 2020s). The library was built by means of the immunoSEQ multiplex PCR assay. TCRdb holds this immuneACCESS table with in-frame rearrangements only. Some clones are missing; in checked studies, unresolved V genes explain under half, and the rest has no known cause. The sample records over 110,000 clones, 80% to 95% of which are singletons. Of the sample, around 10% falls within the top ten clones. Material: blood. The receptors were sampled from a young man in good health.

The chain employs TRBV7-9 and TRBJ1-6; D gene unclear. V lost 4 bases to trimming and J lost 3 bases, with 10 bases between them. This CDR3 has 15 amino acids. Germline assignment: CDR1 SEHNR and CDR2 FQNEAQ (reference sequence). CDR3 bases: TGTGCCAGCAGCTCCACCCGAGACTATAATTCACCCCTCCACTTT. Translated, it gives CASSSTRDYNSPLHF. The full variable domain, completed using reference TRBV7-9 and TRBJ1-6, is DTGVSQNPRHKITKRGQNVTFRCDPISEHNRLYWYRQTLGQGPEFLTYFQNEAQLEKSRLLSDRFSAERPKGSFSTLEIQRTEQGDSAMYLCASSSTRDYNSPLHFGNGTRLTVT.

The V gene is TRBV19, the J gene TRBJ2-6; 11 bases are shared with TRBD1. Trimming took 9 bases from V and 0 from J; bases not matched to a gene: 4. This CDR3 is 16 amino acids long. Per germline, CDR1 LNHDA and CDR2 SQIVND (reference sequence). In DNA, the CDR3 is TGTGCCAGCCGGGACAGGGGGGACTCTGGGGCCAACGTCCTGACTTTC. Its translation: CASRDRGDSGANVLTF.

The V gene is TRBV7-2, the J gene TRBJ2-2, with D unresolved. This CDR3 is built from 14 residues. The V and J ends lost 5 bases and 5 bases respectively, with 12 bases between them. Per the germline V gene, CDR1 is SGHTA and CDR2 is FQGNSA. The DNA for the CDR3 is TGTGCCAGCAGCCCCATGACTGCTACCGGGGAGCTGTTTTTT. Translation: CASSPMTATGELFF. The entire variable domain, with the rest obtained from reference TRBV7-2 and TRBJ2-2, is as follows: GAGVSQSPSNKVTEKGKDVELRCDPISGHTALYWYRQSLGQGLEFLIYFQGNSAPDKSGLPSDRFSAERTGGSVSTLTIQRTQQEDSAVYLCASSPMTATGELFFGEGSRLTVL.

The chain couples TRBV6-1 to TRBJ1-2, with TRBD1 matching over 7 bases. Germline assignment: CDR1 MNHNS and CDR2 SASEGT. V gave up 3 bases and J gave up 6 bases; unmatched junction bases: 4. The CDR3 covers 13 residues. CDR3 sequence reads: CASSDQGEDGYTF. For the CDR3, the DNA is TGTGCCAGCAGTGATCAGGGGGAGGATGGCTACACCTTC.

As to this clone: Other DNA sequences in this sample translate to the same CDR3. This chain links TRBV4-1 with TRBJ1-5; 9 bases are shared with TRBD1. The CDR3 runs to 16 residues. Per germline, CDR1 MGHRA and CDR2 YSYEKL. The J segment lost 2 bases and the V segment lost 0 bases, leaving 2 bases of the junction unmatched. DNA for the CDR3: TGCGCCAGCAGCCAAGATGGACAGGGGCGCAATCAGCCCCAGCATTTT. It is translated as CASSQDGQGRNQPQHF.

The V gene is TRBV18, the J gene TRBJ1-1, with D possibly being TRBD1 (6 bases). The CDR3 consists of 16 residues. V lost 2 bases and J 0 bases, leaving 13 bases between the germline ends. CDR1 is KGHSH and CDR2 is LQKENI in the germline V gene. The CDR3 protein is CASSPVTGSMNTEAFF. The CDR3 nucleotides are TGTGCCAGCTCACCAGTGACAGGTTCCATGAACACTGAAGCTTTCTTT.

J is TRBJ1-2 and V is TRBV29-1; no definite D call. Germline loops: CDR1 SQVTM, CDR2 ANQGSEA. This CDR3 is built from 15 residues. V lost 6 bases and J 8 bases, leaving 25 bases between the germline ends. CDR3 coding DNA: TGCAGCGTCAAGGGCGGAGTCTCAACCCTCCTCGGCTACACCTTC. Amino acids: CSVKGGVSTLLGYTF.

The rearrangement joins TRBV18 to TRBJ1-2; TRBD1 agrees at 8 bases. Trimming at V came to 7 bases and at J to 4 bases, leaving 8 bases not matched to a gene. This CDR3 is 14 amino acids long. Germline V CDR1 and CDR2: KGHSH, LQKENI. CDR3 nucleotides: TGTGCCAGCTTCCAGGGGGCTAATACCTATGGCTACACCTTC. Translating it yields CASFQGANTYGYTF.

The gene calls are TRBV12-3 or TRBV12-4 and TRBJ1-1; D remains unclear. This CDR3 contains 13 residues. V was trimmed by 2 bases and J by 1 base, leaving 5 bases between them. CDR3 sequence reads: CASSLLQNTEAFF. The CDR3 DNA sequence: TGTGCCAGCAGTTTACTCCAGAACACTGAAGCTTTCTTT.

The chain carries TRBV7-9 and TRBJ2-1, with 8 bases that match TRBD2. Germline values: CDR1 SEHNR, CDR2 FQNEAQ (reference sequence). The CDR3 runs to 15 residues. With 3 bases clipped from V and 5 bases from J, the junction kept 6 bases outside the gene matches. Here the CDR3 DNA reads TGTGCCAGCAGCTTTGGCACTAGCGGTGACAATGAGCAGTTCTTC. Its protein product is CASSFGTSGDNEQFF.

The gene calls are TRBV20-1 and TRBJ2-7; the D gene could be TRBD1 or TRBD2 (5 bases each). Germline loops: CDR1 DFQATT, CDR2 SNEGSKA (reference sequence). V was trimmed by 5 bases and J by 7 bases, leaving 21 bases between them. The length of the CDR3 is 14 residues. The CDR3 sequence: CSARDRNSLGEQYF. The CDR3 DNA reads TGCAGTGCTCGTGACAGAAATTCACTAGGGGAGCAGTACTTC.

The V gene is TRBV6-6, the J gene TRBJ1-2; D not resolved. Trimming shortened V by 6 bases and J by 10 bases, and 18 bases separated the two germline ends. Per the germline V gene, CDR1 is MNHNY and CDR2 is SVGAGI (reference sequence). This CDR3 is built from 13 residues. The CDR3 region is CASRDPPGLNYTF. The CDR3 bases are TGTGCCAGCAGGGATCCCCCGGGTTTGAACTACACCTTC.